These T cell receptor beta chains were read from a single sample in a study of molecular identifiers for immune sequencing clone quantification. MiXCR, run by TCRdb on the PCR reads, gives a single entry per CDR3 protein. Of some 41,000 distinct CDR3 sequences in the sample, about 18% were seen once. The specimen sequenced was naive CD8+ T cells from blood, with Jurkat cell RNA spiked in. The receptors come from a human donor in good health. Some libraries in this study had Jurkat cell RNA spiked in. Both conserved end residues are part of each CDR3. A D gene is named only where the DNA matches it firmly. Clone size is not always given. Where it is, it says once, few, many or a class for expanded clones.

clone size: many
J gene: TRBJ2-2
D gene: TRBD1
V gene: TRBV7-2
CDR3 protein: CASSLAGQGAGTGELFF
CDR3 DNA: TGTGCCAGCAGCTTAGCGGGACAGGGGGCTGGAACCGGGGAGCTGTTTTTT

clone size: many
J gene: TRBJ2-1
D gene: TRBD1
V gene: TRBV7-9
CDR3 protein: CASSFGTGPNNEQFF
CDR3 DNA: TGTGCCAGCAGCTTCGGGACAGGCCCGAACAATGAGCAGTTCTTC

clone size: many
J gene: TRBJ2-1
D gene: .
V gene: TRBV5-1
CDR3 protein: CASSLVVAQNEQFF
CDR3 DNA: TGCGCCAGCAGCTTGGTTGTGGCCCAGAATGAGCAGTTCTTC

clone size: many
J gene: TRBJ2-1
D gene: .
V gene: TRBV7-8
CDR3 protein: CASSLRSLNNEQFF
CDR3 DNA: TGTGCCAGCAGCTTACGGTCACTAAACAATGAGCAGTTCTTC

clone size: .
J gene: TRBJ2-3
D gene: TRBD2
V gene: TRBV24-1
CDR3 protein: CATSDLAGFTDTQYF
CDR3 DNA: TGTGCCACCAGTGATCTAGCGGGATTCACAGATACGCAGTATTTT

clone size: few
J gene: TRBJ2-7
D gene: .
V gene: TRBV11-2
CDR3 protein: CASSQGQFLSSYEQYF
CDR3 DNA: TGTGCCAGCAGCCAAGGACAGTTTTTGAGCTCCTACGAGCAGTACTTC

clone size: few
J gene: TRBJ1-1
D gene: .
V gene: TRBV19
CDR3 protein: CASSWGGDNTEAFF
CDR3 DNA: TGTGCCAGTAGTTGGGGGGGGGATAACACTGAAGCTTTCTTT

clone size: many
J gene: TRBJ2-7
D gene: .
V gene: TRBV27
CDR3 protein: CASSLATGHEQYF
CDR3 DNA: TGTGCCAGCAGTTTAGCAACAGGGCACGAGCAGTACTTC

clone size: many
J gene: TRBJ1-2
D gene: .
V gene: TRBV19
CDR3 protein: CASSPAGATNYGYTF
CDR3 DNA: TGTGCCAGTAGTCCCGCCGGGGCAACTAACTATGGCTACACCTTC

clone size: .
J gene: TRBJ2-2
D gene: TRBD2
V gene: TRBV7-6
CDR3 protein: CASSFQRWTSPDTGELFF
CDR3 DNA: TGTGCCAGCAGCTTCCAACGCTGGACTAGCCCTGACACCGGGGAGCTGTTTTTT

clone size: many
J gene: TRBJ2-1
D gene: .
V gene: TRBV6-2/TRBV6-3
CDR3 protein: CASSWGVEQFF
CDR3 DNA: TGTGCCAGCAGTTGGGGGGTGGAGCAGTTCTTC

clone size: many
J gene: TRBJ2-1
D gene: TRBD2
V gene: TRBV4-3
CDR3 protein: CASSPGTSGNNEQFF
CDR3 DNA: TGCGCCAGCAGCCCCGGGACTAGCGGGAACAATGAGCAGTTCTTC

clone size: many
J gene: TRBJ2-5
D gene: .
V gene: TRBV20-1
CDR3 protein: CSARGRFKGETQYF
CDR3 DNA: TGCAGTGCTAGAGGAAGGTTTAAGGGAGAGACCCAGTACTTC

clone size: many
J gene: TRBJ2-7
D gene: TRBD2
V gene: TRBV10-3
CDR3 protein: CAISEGTNSYEQYF
CDR3 DNA: TGTGCCATCAGTGAAGGGACTAACTCCTACGAGCAGTACTTC

clone size: many
J gene: TRBJ1-2
D gene: .
V gene: TRBV29-1
CDR3 protein: CSVMGRRDGYTF
CDR3 DNA: TGCAGCGTTATGGGTAGGCGGGATGGCTACACCTTC

clone size: many
J gene: TRBJ2-7
D gene: TRBD1
V gene: TRBV28
CDR3 protein: CASSVGQLYEQYF
CDR3 DNA: TGTGCCAGCAGTGTGGGACAGCTCTACGAGCAGTACTTC

clone size: .
J gene: TRBJ1-1
D gene: .
V gene: TRBV27
CDR3 protein: CASSLMGLNTEAFF
CDR3 DNA: TGTGCCAGCAGTTTAATGGGATTGAACACTGAAGCTTTCTTT

clone size: few
J gene: TRBJ2-7
D gene: TRBD2
V gene: TRBV28
CDR3 protein: CASLAAGGHEQYF
CDR3 DNA: TGTGCCAGTCTCGCCGCGGGAGGGCACGAGCAGTACTTC

clone size: many
J gene: TRBJ2-7
D gene: .
V gene: TRBV5-1
CDR3 protein: CASSLPFQGGSYEQYF
CDR3 DNA: TGCGCCAGCAGCTTACCTTTTCAGGGTGGATCCTACGAGCAGTACTTC

clone size: many
J gene: TRBJ2-7
D gene: .
V gene: TRBV15
CDR3 protein: CATSSTGTSYEQYF
CDR3 DNA: TGTGCCACCAGCAGTACCGGGACCAGCTACGAGCAGTACTTC

clone size: .
J gene: TRBJ2-7
D gene: .
V gene: TRBV7-6
CDR3 protein: CASSPRDSADPYEQYF
CDR3 DNA: TGTGCCAGCAGCCCTCGGGACTCTGCGGACCCTTACGAGCAGTACTTC

clone size: many
J gene: TRBJ2-1
D gene: .
V gene: TRBV11-2
CDR3 protein: CASSFTDRNEQFF
CDR3 DNA: TGTGCCAGCAGCTTTACCGACAGGAATGAGCAGTTCTTC

clone size: .
J gene: TRBJ2-7
D gene: TRBD1
V gene: TRBV29-1
CDR3 protein: CSVGAGGSYEQYF
CDR3 DNA: TGCAGCGTTGGGGCAGGGGGCTCCTACGAGCAGTACTTC

clone size: .
J gene: TRBJ1-5
D gene: .
V gene: TRBV19
CDR3 protein: CASKDSLNQPQHF
CDR3 DNA: TGTGCCAGCAAGGACAGCCTCAATCAGCCCCAGCATTTT

clone size: few
J gene: TRBJ1-2
D gene: .
V gene: TRBV28
CDR3 protein: CASSLVGTGGYTF
CDR3 DNA: TGTGCCAGCAGTTTAGTCGGGACGGGTGGCTACACCTTC

clone size: many
J gene: TRBJ2-5
D gene: .
V gene: TRBV4-1
CDR3 protein: CASSQLGPLFHGGGTQYF
CDR3 DNA: TGCGCCAGCAGCCAATTGGGGCCTCTGTTCCACGGGGGAGGGACCCAGTACTTC

clone size: .
J gene: TRBJ2-7
D gene: .
V gene: TRBV7-9
CDR3 protein: CASSPIGISYEQYF
CDR3 DNA: TGTGCCAGCAGCCCAATCGGAATTTCCTACGAGCAGTACTTC

clone size: .
J gene: TRBJ1-1
D gene: .
V gene: TRBV29-1
CDR3 protein: CSVTRTEAFF
CDR3 DNA: TGCAGCGTTACTCGCACTGAAGCTTTCTTT

clone size: few
J gene: TRBJ2-6
D gene: TRBD1
V gene: TRBV20-1
CDR3 protein: CSARTGSGANVLTF
CDR3 DNA: TGCAGTGCCAGGACAGGGTCAGGGGCCAACGTCCTGACTTTC

clone size: many
J gene: TRBJ2-1
D gene: .
V gene: TRBV29-1
CDR3 protein: CSAQLSTYNEQFF
CDR3 DNA: TGCAGCGCCCAACTATCGACCTACAATGAGCAGTTCTTC

clone size: once
J gene: TRBJ2-7
D gene: .
V gene: TRBV4-1
CDR3 protein: CASSQDSAGSYEQYF
CDR3 DNA: TGCGCCAGCAGCCAAGATTCCGCAGGCTCCTACGAGCAGTACTTC

clone size: many
J gene: TRBJ2-1
D gene: .
V gene: TRBV20-1
CDR3 protein: CSADGPESLF
CDR3 DNA: TGCAGTGCTGATGGTCCCGAGTCGCTCTTC

clone size: .
J gene: TRBJ1-1
D gene: .
V gene: TRBV19
CDR3 protein: CASSVGYTEAFF
CDR3 DNA: TGTGCCAGTTCGGTCGGATACACTGAAGCTTTCTTT

clone size: .
J gene: TRBJ2-1
D gene: .
V gene: TRBV7-9
CDR3 protein: CASSSPDGGPYNEQFF
CDR3 DNA: TGTGCCAGCAGCTCCCCCGACGGGGGCCCCTACAATGAGCAGTTCTTC

clone size: many
J gene: TRBJ2-1
D gene: TRBD2
V gene: TRBV7-6
CDR3 protein: CASSLGGGDIDEQFF
CDR3 DNA: TGTGCCAGCAGCTTAGGCGGGGGGGACATCGATGAGCAGTTCTTC

clone size: many
J gene: TRBJ1-6
D gene: .
V gene: TRBV3-1
CDR3 protein: CASSQLPGRAVTNNSPLHF
CDR3 DNA: TGTGCCAGCAGCCAACTACCAGGTCGTGCGGTGACTAATAATTCACCCCTCCACTTT

clone size: .
J gene: TRBJ2-7
D gene: .
V gene: TRBV6-2/TRBV6-3
CDR3 protein: CASSYEREFTDEQYF
CDR3 DNA: TGTGCCAGCAGTTATGAACGGGAGTTTACCGACGAGCAGTACTTC

clone size: many
J gene: TRBJ2-7
D gene: TRBD2
V gene: TRBV20-1
CDR3 protein: CSASTSGSSYEQYF
CDR3 DNA: TGCAGTGCATCAACTAGCGGGAGCTCCTACGAGCAGTACTTC

clone size: few
J gene: TRBJ2-1
D gene: TRBD2
V gene: TRBV19
CDR3 protein: CASSIIREGLGEQFF
CDR3 DNA: TGTGCCAGTAGTATCATCCGGGAGGGCCTTGGTGAGCAGTTCTTC

clone size: .
J gene: TRBJ2-5
D gene: .
V gene: TRBV13
CDR3 protein: CASSLEQGNDQETQYF
CDR3 DNA: TGTGCCAGCAGCTTAGAGCAAGGGAACGACCAAGAGACCCAGTACTTC

clone size: many
J gene: TRBJ2-7
D gene: .
V gene: TRBV12-3/TRBV12-4
CDR3 protein: CASSLSGFGDEQYF
CDR3 DNA: TGTGCCAGCAGTTTGTCAGGGTTCGGGGACGAGCAGTACTTC

clone size: many
J gene: TRBJ2-7
D gene: TRBD2
V gene: TRBV27
CDR3 protein: CASSSLAGASYEQYF
CDR3 DNA: TGTGCCAGCAGTTCCCTAGCGGGAGCCTCCTACGAGCAGTACTTC

clone size: many
J gene: TRBJ1-5
D gene: .
V gene: TRBV9
CDR3 protein: CASSVEAGYGQPQHF
CDR3 DNA: TGTGCCAGCAGCGTAGAGGCAGGGTACGGTCAGCCCCAGCATTTT

clone size: .
J gene: TRBJ2-7
D gene: TRBD1
V gene: TRBV15
CDR3 protein: CATSSPGQVYYEQYF
CDR3 DNA: TGTGCCACCAGCTCGCCGGGACAGGTATACTACGAGCAGTACTTC

clone size: many
J gene: TRBJ2-7
D gene: .
V gene: TRBV15
CDR3 protein: CATSRAFDSLGEQYF
CDR3 DNA: TGTGCCACCAGCAGAGCCTTCGACTCCCTCGGCGAGCAGTACTTC

clone size: once
J gene: TRBJ2-2
D gene: TRBD2
V gene: TRBV27
CDR3 protein: CASTLTGWETSGTGELFF
CDR3 DNA: TGTGCCAGCACCCTGACAGGTTGGGAGACTAGCGGCACCGGGGAGCTGTTTTTT

clone size: .
J gene: TRBJ2-2
D gene: .
V gene: TRBV2
CDR3 protein: CASSPRLVLTAGELFF
CDR3 DNA: TGTGCCAGCAGTCCCCGACTAGTTTTGACGGCCGGGGAGCTGTTTTTT

clone size: .
J gene: TRBJ2-7
D gene: .
V gene: TRBV27
CDR3 protein: CASSSYRAQYEQYF
CDR3 DNA: TGTGCCAGCAGTTCGTACAGGGCGCAATACGAGCAGTACTTC

clone size: many
J gene: TRBJ1-2
D gene: .
V gene: TRBV29-1
CDR3 protein: CSVEFAAYGYTF
CDR3 DNA: TGCAGCGTTGAGTTCGCGGCCTATGGCTACACCTTC

clone size: many
J gene: TRBJ2-1
D gene: TRBD2
V gene: TRBV18
CDR3 protein: CASSPPSGSRYNEQFF
CDR3 DNA: TGTGCCAGCTCACCACCTAGCGGGAGTCGGTACAATGAGCAGTTCTTC

clone size: .
J gene: TRBJ2-4
D gene: .
V gene: TRBV9
CDR3 protein: CASSPSSGRLAKNIQYF
CDR3 DNA: TGTGCCAGCAGCCCCTCCTCAGGGAGGTTAGCCAAAAACATTCAGTACTTC